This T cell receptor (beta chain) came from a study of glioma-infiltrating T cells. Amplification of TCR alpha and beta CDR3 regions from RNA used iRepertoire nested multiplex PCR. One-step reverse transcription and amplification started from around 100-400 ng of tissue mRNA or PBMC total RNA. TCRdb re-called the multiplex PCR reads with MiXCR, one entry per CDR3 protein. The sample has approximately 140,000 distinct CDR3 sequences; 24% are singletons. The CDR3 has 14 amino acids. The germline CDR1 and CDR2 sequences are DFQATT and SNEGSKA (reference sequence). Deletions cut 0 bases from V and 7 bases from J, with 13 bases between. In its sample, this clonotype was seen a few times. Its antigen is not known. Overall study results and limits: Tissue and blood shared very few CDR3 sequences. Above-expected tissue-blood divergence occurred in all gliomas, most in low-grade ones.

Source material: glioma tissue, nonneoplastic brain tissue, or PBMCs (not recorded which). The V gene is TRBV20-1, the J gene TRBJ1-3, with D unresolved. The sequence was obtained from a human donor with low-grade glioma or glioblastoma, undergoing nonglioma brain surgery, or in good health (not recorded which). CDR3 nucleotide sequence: TGCAGTGCTAGAGATTATGGGGTCGCGAACACCATATATTTT. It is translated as CSARDYGVANTIYF.